The 11 T cell receptor beta chains in this list originate from one sample, sequenced in a study of T-cell reconstitution after alpha-beta-depleted transplantation in children. Unique molecular identifiers were built into the TCRbeta library. TCRdb reprocessed the PCR reads via MiXCR and lists one record per CDR3 protein. The sample contains about 150,000 distinct CDR3 sequences, more than 8% of which appear only once. The source material was PBMCs, mostly from graft donor cells, sampled 180 days after TCRalphabeta/CD19-depleted stem cell transplant. The receptors shown here come from a female patient aged 2-10 years who had a stem cell transplant for congenital amegakaryocytic thrombocytopenia, so the T cells may come from the graft donor.

The chain joins TRBV7-9 to TRBJ2-3, with 11 positions matching TRBD2. The trim removed 5 bases at V and 2 bases at J, leaving 15 bases unmatched. Per germline, CDR1 SEHNR and CDR2 FQNEAQ (reference sequence). The CDR3 has 19 amino acids. CDR3 sequence reads: CASSGPQGLAGGFTDTQYF. The CDR3, as DNA: TGTGCCAGCAGCGGGCCTCAAGGGCTAGCGGGGGGCTTCACAGATACGCAGTATTTT. Full variable domain (remainder filled in from reference TRBV7-9 and TRBJ2-3): DTGVSQNPRHKITKRGQNVTFRCDPISEHNRLYWYRQTLGQGPEFLTYFQNEAQLEKSRLLSDRFSAERPKGSFSTLEIQRTEQGDSAMYLCASSGPQGLAGGFTDTQYFGPGTRLTVL.

This clonotype was seen many times. The chain carries TRBV5-1 and TRBJ1-4, with TRBD1 identical over 7 bases. This CDR3 contains 17 residues. Unmatched junction bases numbered 12, after V lost 2 bases and J lost 5 bases. In germline, CDR1 is SGHRS, CDR2 YFSETQ. Here the CDR3 reads CASSFFSPGQQNEKLFF. The CDR3, as DNA: TGCGCCAGCAGCTTCTTCTCTCCGGGACAGCAGAATGAAAAACTGTTTTTT.

There are a few counts of this clonotype. The V gene is TRBV2, the J gene TRBJ2-1, with D possibly matching TRBD1 (6 bases). Germline V CDR1 and CDR2: SNHLY, FYNNEI. This CDR3 region has 16 residues. Trimming pared 4 bases from V and 5 bases from J, leaving 18 bases between. Written as DNA, the CDR3 is TGTGCCAGCAGTGTCTCCGGGACAACCCTCCACAATGAGCAGTTCTTC. Translating it yields CASSVSGTTLHNEQFF.

This clonotype came up many times. The rearrangement joins TRBV10-3 to TRBJ1-5, with D possibly being TRBD1 (6 bases). V lost 4 bases, J lost 0 bases, and 10 bases lay in between. The germline CDR1 and CDR2 sequences are ENHRY and SYGVKD. The CDR3 runs to 15 residues. CDR3 nucleotides: TGTGCCATCAGTGCTGGACAGTATAGCAATCAGCCCCAGCATTTT. It encodes CAISAGQYSNQPQHF.

Regarding this clonotype: It may be a read error: a sequence one base away is much more abundant. This chain connects TRBV7-2 to TRBJ2-1; D unresolved. The length of the CDR3 is 15 residues. The V gene's germline CDR1 is SGHTA and CDR2 FQGNSA. With 0 bases removed from V and 8 bases from J, the gap between germline ends came to 14 bases. CDR3 sequence: CASSLAMRRYDEQFF. The CDR3 nucleotides are TGTGCCAGCAGCTTAGCGATGAGGAGATACGATGAGCAGTTCTTC.

This clonotype was counted at least ten times. This rearrangement joins TRBV10-3 to TRBJ2-7; no clear D gene. Germline assignment: CDR1 ENHRY and CDR2 SYGVKD. The CDR3 is 14 residues long. Trimming stripped 2 bases from V and 2 bases from J, with 10 bases between. In DNA form, the CDR3 reads TGTGCCATCAGTGAGCGGCCAGGACCCTACGAGCAGTACTTC. It yields the protein CAISERPGPYEQYF.

This clonotype was found a few times. The chain recombines TRBV7-9 with TRBJ2-3; weak D call: TRBD1 (5 bases). From germline, CDR1 is SEHNR and CDR2 FQNEAQ (reference sequence). The CDR3 is 16 amino acids. Trimming shortened V by 5 bases and J by 3 bases, and 18 bases separated the two germline ends. The CDR3 here is CASSGRQSDLTDTQYF. In nucleotides, the CDR3 is TGTGCCAGCAGCGGTAGACAGTCGGATTTGACAGATACGCAGTATTTT.

J is TRBJ1-4 and V is TRBV18; D perhaps matches TRBD1 (5 bases). Germline loops: CDR1 KGHSH, CDR2 LQKENI. The length of the CDR3 is 16 residues. Trimming took 3 bases from V and 0 from J, leaving 11 bases between them. The CDR3 bases are TGTGCCAGCTCACCTCTAAGGGGATCAACTAATGAAAAACTGTTTTTT. It encodes CASSPLRGSTNEKLFF.

The chain combines TRBV6-2 or TRBV6-3 with TRBJ2-1, with 14 bases that match TRBD2. V lost 2 bases, J lost 8 bases, and 8 bases stayed unmatched. Germline CDR1 and CDR2: MNHEY and SVGEGT. The CDR3 runs to 17 residues. The CDR3: CASSYEGLAGGVYEQFF. As DNA, the CDR3 is TGTGCCAGCAGTTACGAAGGACTAGCGGGAGGAGTTTATGAGCAGTTCTTC.

The rearrangement links TRBV7-3 to TRBJ2-1; the D gene is possibly TRBD2 (5 bases). The CDR3 has 15 residues. V gave up 0 bases and J gave up 9 bases, with 15 bases separating them. Germline V lookup: CDR1 SGHTA, CDR2 FQGTGA. The CDR3 protein is CASSLTGGGFGEQFF. The CDR3 region has the DNA TGTGCCAGCAGCTTAACGGGTGGAGGTTTCGGTGAGCAGTTCTTC. The variable domain in full, with the rest retrieved from reference TRBV7-3 and TRBJ2-1, is GAGVSQTPSNKVTEKGKYVELRCDPISGHTALYWYRQSLGQGPEFLIYFQGTGAADDSGLPNDRFFAVRPEGSVSTLKIQRTERGDSAVYLCASSLTGGGFGEQFFGPGTRLTVL.

This clonotype came up many times. V is TRBV27 and J is TRBJ2-2, with 10 nucleotides matching TRBD1. The ends lost 7 bases at V and 4 bases at J; junction bases unmatched: 6. This CDR3 region has 15 residues. Germline loops: CDR1 MNHEY, CDR2 SMNVEV (reference sequence). The CDR3 DNA reads as TGTGCCAGCACCCCGAGACAGGGGGCCACCGGGGAGCTGTTTTTT. Amino acids: CASTPRQGATGELFF.